The clone carrying this TCR beta chain has at least ten counts. The data belong to a study of T-cell reconstitution after alpha-beta-depleted transplantation in children. Germline CDR1 is SGHAT and CDR2 is FQNNGV. The CDR3 runs to 21 residues. V lost 0 bases and J lost 5; bases outside the gene matches: 16. The authors prepared the TCRbeta library with unique molecular identifiers. MiXCR, run by TCRdb on the PCR reads, gives a single entry per CDR3 protein. The table lists around 180,000 distinct CDR3 sequences, 11% of them singletons. V usage is TRBV11-2 and J usage is TRBJ1-6, with TRBD1 matching over 10 bases. Sequencing was performed on PBMCs, taken before TCRalphabeta/CD19-depleted stem cell transplant. The source is a boy younger than 10 with acute myeloid leukemia, due to receive a stem cell transplant. CDR3: CASSLEGRDRGLQPDNSPLHF. CDR3 nucleotide sequence: TGTGCCAGCAGCTTAGAAGGACGTGACAGGGGGCTGCAGCCCGATAATTCACCCCTCCACTTT. The complete variable domain, with remaining parts taken from reference TRBV11-2 and TRBJ1-6, reads EAGVAQSPRYKIIEKRQSVAFWCNPISGHATLYWYQQILGQGPKLLIQFQNNGVVDDSQLPKDRFSAERLKGVDSTLKIQPAKLEDSAVYLCASSLEGRDRGLQPDNSPLHFGNGTRLTVT.